These T cell receptor beta chains were read from a single sample in a study of blood T cells in healthy people across ages. TCRdb processed the 5' RACE reads anew with MiXCR; each CDR3 protein has one entry. The sample holds about 1.4 million distinct CDR3 sequences, almost 60% seen once. The sequenced sample was blood. The source is a man aged 18 to 30 in good health. CDR3s include the opening cysteine and the closing phenylalanine or tryptophan. D genes are given only for firm matches. Part of the rows lack a size; the others show once, few, many or a class for expanded clones.

J gene | V gene | clone size | D gene | CDR3 protein | CDR3 DNA
TRBJ2-5 | TRBV9 | few | - | CASSVAGTGETQYF | TGTGCCAGCAGCGTAGCGGGTACGGGTGAGACCCAGTACTTC
TRBJ2-4 | TRBV15 | - | - | CATSSGTPLAKNIQYF | TGTGCCACCAGCAGCGGGACACCTCTAGCCAAAAACATTCAGTACTTC
TRBJ2-2 | TRBV3-1 | - | TRBD2 | CASSQDAGLAGHTGELFF | TGTGCCAGCAGCCAAGATGCGGGACTAGCGGGGCACACCGGGGAGCTGTTTTTT
TRBJ1-1 | TRBV20-1 | - | - | CSAGGGPVNTEAFF | TGCAGTGCTGGAGGCGGGCCTGTCAACACTGAAGCTTTCTTT
TRBJ2-7 | TRBV25-1 | few | TRBD1 | CASGRTGVYEQYF | TGTGCCAGCGGGAGGACAGGGGTCTACGAGCAGTACTTC
TRBJ2-4 | TRBV11-2 | - | - | CASSLSGLRNIQYF | TGTGCCAGCAGCTTATCGGGGCTTCGGAACATTCAGTACTTC
TRBJ2-3 | TRBV20-1 | - | - | CSAALTVTTDTQYF | TGCAGTGCTGCCTTGACAGTTACCACAGATACGCAGTATTTT
TRBJ2-7 | TRBV20-1 | few | - | CSVLQPDGYEQYF | TGCAGCGTCCTACAACCGGACGGTTACGAGCAGTACTTC
TRBJ2-7 | TRBV28 | few | - | CATTGSLSYEQYF | TGTGCCACAACAGGGTCATTATCCTACGAGCAGTACTTC
TRBJ2-7 | TRBV5-6 | - | - | CASSLVDSTNEQYF | TGTGCCAGCAGCTTGGTGGACTCCACCAATGAGCAGTACTTC
TRBJ2-1 | TRBV12-3/TRBV12-4 | - | TRBD1 | CASSHRGPTYNEQFF | TGTGCCAGCAGTCACAGGGGGCCTACCTACAATGAGCAGTTCTTC
TRBJ2-5 | TRBV7-2 | - | - | CASGLTFGETQYF | TGTGCCAGCGGGCTGACATTCGGAGAGACCCAGTACTTC
TRBJ1-1 | TRBV30 | once | - | CAWIVEGDTEAFF | TGTGCCTGGATTGTAGAGGGGGACACTGAAGCTTTCTTT
TRBJ2-3 | TRBV2 | - | - | CASRDGGTATDTQYF | TGTGCCAGCAGAGACGGGGGGACAGCGACAGATACGCAGTATTTT
TRBJ2-2 | TRBV7-2 | - | - | CASSQVDRANTGELFF | TGTGCCAGCAGCCAAGTGGACAGAGCGAACACCGGGGAGCTGTTTTTT
TRBJ2-5 | TRBV4-2 | - | - | CASSQGANRETQYF | TGTGCCAGCAGCCAAGGGGCAAATCGGGAGACCCAGTACTTC
TRBJ2-1 | TRBV20-1 | - | - | CSARSSPRGSYNEQFF | TGCAGTGCTAGATCCTCTCCTAGGGGATCGTACAATGAGCAGTTCTTC